The TCR beta chain described here comes from a study of control samples from healthy donors and cancer patients. The CDR3 is 13 residues long. Trimming stripped 5 bases from V and 8 bases from J, with 15 bases between. Germline V gives CDR1 LNHDA, CDR2 SQIVND (reference sequence). Here immunoSEQ multiplex PCR was the method, and the copy in TCRdb shows in-frame clones only, minus some. The sample consists of 95,000 to 130,000 clones, roughly 93% of them appearing once. The receptor comes from a man aged 30-40 years in good health. The chain couples TRBV19 to TRBJ1-2; D gene unclear. Sequenced input: blood. In nucleotides, the CDR3 is TGTGCCAGTAGTGGCCAAAGTCTAGGAGGCTACACCTTC. Encoded protein: CASSGQSLGGYTF.